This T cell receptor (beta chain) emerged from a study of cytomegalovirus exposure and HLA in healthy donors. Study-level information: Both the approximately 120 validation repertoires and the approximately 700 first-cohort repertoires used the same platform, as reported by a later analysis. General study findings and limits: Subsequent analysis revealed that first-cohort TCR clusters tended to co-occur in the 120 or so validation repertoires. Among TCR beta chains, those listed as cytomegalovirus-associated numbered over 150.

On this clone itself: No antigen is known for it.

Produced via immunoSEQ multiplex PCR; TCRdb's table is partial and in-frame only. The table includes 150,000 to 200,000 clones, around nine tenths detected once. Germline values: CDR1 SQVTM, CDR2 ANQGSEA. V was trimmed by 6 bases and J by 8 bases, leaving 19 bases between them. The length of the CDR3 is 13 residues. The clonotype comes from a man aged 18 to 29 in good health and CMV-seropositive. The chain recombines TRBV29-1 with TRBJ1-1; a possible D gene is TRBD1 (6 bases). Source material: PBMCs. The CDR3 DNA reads TGCAGCGTCACCTCCCCGGACAGACCAGAAGCTTTCTTT. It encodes CSVTSPDRPEAFF.